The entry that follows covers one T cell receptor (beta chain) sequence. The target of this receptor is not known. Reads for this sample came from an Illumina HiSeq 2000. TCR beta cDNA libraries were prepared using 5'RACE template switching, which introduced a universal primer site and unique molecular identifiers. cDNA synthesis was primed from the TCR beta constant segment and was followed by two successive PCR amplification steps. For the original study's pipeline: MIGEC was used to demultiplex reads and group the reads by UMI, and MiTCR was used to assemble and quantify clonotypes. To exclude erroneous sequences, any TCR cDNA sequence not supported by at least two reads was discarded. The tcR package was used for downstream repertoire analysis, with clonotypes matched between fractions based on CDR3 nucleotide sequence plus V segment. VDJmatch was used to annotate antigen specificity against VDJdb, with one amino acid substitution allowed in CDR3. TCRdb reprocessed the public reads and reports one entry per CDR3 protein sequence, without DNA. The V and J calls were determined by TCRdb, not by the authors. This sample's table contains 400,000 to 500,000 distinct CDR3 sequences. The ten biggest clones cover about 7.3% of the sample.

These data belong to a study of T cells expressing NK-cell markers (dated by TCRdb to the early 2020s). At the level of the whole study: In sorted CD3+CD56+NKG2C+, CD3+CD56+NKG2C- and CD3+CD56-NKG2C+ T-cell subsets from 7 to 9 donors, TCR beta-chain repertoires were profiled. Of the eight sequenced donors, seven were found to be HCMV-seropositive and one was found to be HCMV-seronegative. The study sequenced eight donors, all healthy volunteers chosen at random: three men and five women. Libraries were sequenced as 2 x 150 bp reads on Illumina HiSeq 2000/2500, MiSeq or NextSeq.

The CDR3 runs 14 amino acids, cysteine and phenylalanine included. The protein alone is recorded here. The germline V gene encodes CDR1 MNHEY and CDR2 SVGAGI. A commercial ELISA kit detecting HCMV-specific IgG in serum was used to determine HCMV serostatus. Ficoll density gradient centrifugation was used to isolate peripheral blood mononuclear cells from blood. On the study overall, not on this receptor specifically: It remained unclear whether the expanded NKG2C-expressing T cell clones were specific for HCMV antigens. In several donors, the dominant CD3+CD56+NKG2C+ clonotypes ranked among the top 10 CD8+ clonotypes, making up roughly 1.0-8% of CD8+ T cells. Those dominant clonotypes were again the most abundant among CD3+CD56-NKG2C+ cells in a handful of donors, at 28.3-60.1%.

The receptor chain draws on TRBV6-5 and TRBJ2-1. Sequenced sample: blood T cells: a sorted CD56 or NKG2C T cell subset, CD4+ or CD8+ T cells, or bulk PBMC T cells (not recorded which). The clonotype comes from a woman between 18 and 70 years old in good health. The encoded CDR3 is CASSYSDFYNEQFF.